The clone carrying this T cell receptor (beta chain) turned up a few times. The record originates from a study of blood T cell repertoires in COVID-19. V lost 2 bases to trimming and J lost 4 bases, with 17 bases between them. Germline lookup yields CDR1 SGHAT and CDR2 FQNNGV. CDR3 length: 16 residues. The age range of participants was 18 to 89 years, with residence in about two dozen US areas. Measured with immunoSEQ multiplex PCR; TCRdb has only the in-frame clones, and not every one. The sample includes about 270,000 clones, about 87% seen only once; the top ten take around 1.3%. The V gene is TRBV11-2, the J gene TRBJ1-2; a possible D gene is TRBD1 (5 bases). The TCR originated in a woman in her thirties or forties with acute COVID-19. The sequencing input was PBMCs or T cells enriched from blood (not recorded which). CDR3 residues: CASSLNPRAVGYGYTF. The CDR3 DNA reads TGTGCCAGCAGCTTAAATCCCAGGGCCGTAGGCTATGGCTACACCTTC.